This T cell receptor beta chain appears in the sequencing data of a study of T cells in Graves' hyperthyroidism and ophthalmopathy. The overall study: Peripheral blood was taken when the disease was first diagnosed, before any treatment began.

The germline V and J ends were trimmed by 6 bases and 1 base, with 18 bases remaining between them. CDR1 and CDR2 (germline): SGHVT, SQSDAQ. This CDR3 comprises 16 residues. RNA transcripts gave rise to amplified TCR beta CDR3 regions. Using the HTBI primer set, a first-round RT-PCR was run on the TCR CDR3. TCRdb redid the calling of the multiplex PCR reads with MiXCR, one entry per CDR3 protein. The table has roughly 800,000 distinct CDR3 sequences, more than 30% seen once; the top ten hold around 9.3%. Material: blood. This sequence joins TRBV7-4 and TRBJ1-1; maybe TRBD1 (5 bases). This clonotype originated in a man aged 18 to 30 with Graves' hyperthyroidism. The chain's CDR3 is CASRIRQRASNTEAFF. The CDR3 nucleotides read TGTGCCAGCAGGATAAGACAGAGAGCCTCGAACACTGAAGCTTTCTTT.